This entry concerns a single T cell receptor beta chain. Its antigen is still unknown. The germline gives CDR1 SGHTA, CDR2 FQGNSA. The CDR3 runs to 14 residues. The data belong to a study of identical twins. All donors comprised healthy Caucasians. Study-level findings and limits: Cross-sectional statistics, not tracking of the same donors, supported the conclusions. The more abundant beta clonotypes in cord blood had fewer insertions, and memory repertoires did not show this.

With template switching, a universal primer site was added, and the cDNA carried unique molecular identifiers. TCRdb processed the 5' RACE reads anew with MiXCR; each CDR3 protein has one entry. The sample has some 1,700,000 distinct CDR3 sequences, roughly a third seen once. This chain joins TRBV7-2 and TRBJ2-4, with 8 bases lining up with TRBD2. The assigned J gene may be wrong: the sequence end matches TRBJ2-7 better. The sequenced sample was cord blood. The sequence was obtained from a newborn girl in good health. The CDR3 region has the DNA TGTGCCAGCAGCTACCGGACTAGCAAATACGAGCAGTACTTC. Amino acids: CASSYRTSKYEQYF.